Below are 32 T cell receptor beta chains sequenced from a single sample in a study of cytomegalovirus exposure and HLA in healthy donors. PCR primers comprised 60 Vbeta and 13 Jbeta primers. Sequencing used immunoSEQ multiplex PCR; TCRdb keeps in-frame clones, though not all of them. The data show approximately 150,000 clones, 65% to 70% seen once. Sequenced input: PBMCs. The receptor set was obtained from a man aged 30 to 39 in good health and CMV-seropositive.

The chain is built from TRBV30 and TRBJ2-7, with 9 nucleotides matching TRBD1. The CDR3 contains 14 residues. The trim removed 7 bases at V and 4 bases at J, leaving 11 bases unmatched. CDR1 is GTSNPN, CDR2 SVGIG, per germline (reference sequence). The CDR3 loop reads CASSGTGLRYEQYF. The CDR3 DNA is TGTGCCTCCTCCGGGACAGGGTTGCGGTACGAGCAGTACTTC.

V is TRBV29-1 and J is TRBJ1-2, with D perhaps matching TRBD1 (6 bases). Germline V lookup: CDR1 SQVTM, CDR2 ANQGSEA. The CDR3 has 12 residues. V lost 7 bases to trimming and J lost 2 bases, with 11 bases between them. The CDR3 spells CSAWGQNYGYTF. The CDR3 DNA follows: TGCAGCGCCTGGGGGCAGAACTATGGCTACACCTTC.

This clone was observed a handful of times. The chain carries TRBV12-5 and TRBJ2-7; perhaps TRBD2 as D (6 bases). The CDR3 loop spans 14 amino acids. V shed 8 bases and J shed 0 bases, with 14 bases lying between them. Per germline, CDR1 LGHNT and CDR2 FRNRAP. CDR3 loop: CASRLAGSSYEQYF. The CDR3 DNA reads TGTGCTAGTCGGCTGGCGGGAAGCTCCTACGAGCAGTACTTC.

The chain employs TRBV25-1 and TRBJ1-1; a possible D gene is TRBD1 (6 bases). Germline CDR1 reads MGHDK; CDR2 reads SYGVNS. V lost 2 bases and J lost 8, with 21 bases in between. This CDR3 contains 16 residues. CDR3 sequence reads: CASSEPGGETRTEAFF. CDR3 sequence (DNA): TGTGCCAGCAGTGAACCGGGGGGCGAAACAAGGACGGAAGCTTTCTTT.

This sequence joins TRBV18 and TRBJ2-3; D might be TRBD2 (5 bases). The CDR3 sequence is 16 residues long. V dropped 0 bases and J dropped 1 base, with 11 bases sitting between them. CDR1 is KGHSH, CDR2 LQKENI, per germline. CDR3 sequence (DNA): TGTGCCAGCTCACCACCCGGGGATGGGGGCACAGATACGCAGTATTTT. Translating gives CASSPPGDGGTDTQYF.

This clone occurred a few times. The J gene is TRBJ2-5, the V gene TRBV25-1, with D possibly being TRBD2 (6 bases). Germline loops: CDR1 MGHDK, CDR2 SYGVNS. The CDR3 totals 15 residues. Trimming removed 0 bases at V and 4 bases at J, with 12 bases between. DNA of the CDR3: TGTGCCAGCAGTGAATATGGACCGCGGGGAGAGACCCAGTACTTC. Translation: CASSEYGPRGETQYF.

V and J are TRBV29-1 and TRBJ2-2; TRBD2 aligns across 14 bases. This CDR3 comprises 17 residues. CDR1 and CDR2 from the germline V gene are SQVTM and ANQGSEA. V lost 2 bases to trimming and J lost 6 bases; unmatched junction nucleotides: 8. The CDR3 reads CSVELGLAGVWSGELFF. Here the CDR3 DNA reads TGCAGCGTTGAATTGGGACTAGCGGGAGTTTGGTCCGGGGAGCTGTTTTTT.

The rearrangement joins TRBV10-2 to TRBJ1-5; D not certain. Trimming removed 3 bases at V and 9 bases at J, with 9 bases between. The germline gives CDR1 WSHSY, CDR2 SAAADI. The CDR3 runs 12 residues. CDR3 in DNA: TGCGCCAGCAGTGACCCCACTAGGCCCCAGCATTTT. Translated: CASSDPTRPQHF.

In this sample, this clone turned up a few times. The gene calls are TRBV5-5 and TRBJ1-6, with D perhaps matching TRBD1 (5 bases). Germline values: CDR1 SGHKS, CDR2 YYEKEE (reference sequence). Trimming stripped 0 bases from V and 5 bases from J, with 6 bases between. The CDR3 length is 14 residues. The CDR3 reads CASSLEGDNSPLHF. The CDR3 DNA is TGTGCCAGCAGCTTGGAAGGGGATAATTCACCCCTCCACTTT.

The gene calls are TRBV9 and TRBJ1-1; D is unclear. This CDR3 region has 12 residues. Germline-derived CDR1 and CDR2 are SGDLS and YYNGEE. V lost 0 bases and J 11 bases, leaving 11 bases between the germline ends. CDR3: CASSVGAAPAFF. CDR3 bases: TGTGCCAGCAGCGTAGGGGCAGCCCCGGCTTTCTTT. The complete variable domain, with remaining parts taken from reference TRBV9 and TRBJ1-1, reads DSGVTQTPKHLITATGQRVTLRCSPRSGDLSVYWYQQSLDQGLQFLIQYYNGEERAKGNILERFSAQQFPDLHSELNLSSLELGDSALYFCASSVGAAPAFFGQGTRLTVV.

This chain joins TRBV18 and TRBJ2-1; 8 positions match TRBD2. Germline V gives CDR1 KGHSH, CDR2 LQKENI. The CDR3 runs to 17 residues. Trimming cost V 4 bases and J 8 bases; bases outside gene matches: 16. This CDR3 is CASSLPDSAGVGDEQFF. The CDR3 nucleotides are TGTGCCAGCTCACTCCCGGATTCAGCGGGAGTCGGGGATGAGCAGTTCTTC.

This chain links TRBV10-1 with TRBJ2-5; 8 nucleotides match TRBD1. In germline, CDR1 is WNHNN, CDR2 SYGVQD (reference sequence). J gave up 4 bases and V 3 bases, and 7 bases lay outside the gene matches. The CDR3 length is 15 residues. In DNA, the CDR3 is TGCGCCAGCAGTGAAGGCAGGGGGCAAGCAGAGACCCAGTACTTC. It yields the protein CASSEGRGQAETQYF.

In this sample, this clone turned up a few times. This rearrangement joins TRBV6-1 to TRBJ2-7, with D perhaps matching TRBD2 (5 bases). Germline V lookup: CDR1 MNHNS, CDR2 SASEGT. The CDR3 is 11 amino acids. This CDR3 is CERSSGYEQYF. The CDR3 DNA reads as TGTGAACGATCCTCGGGGTACGAGCAGTACTTC.

The V and J genes are TRBV20-1 and TRBJ1-2; D is unresolved. From germline, CDR1 is DFQATT and CDR2 SNEGSKA (reference sequence). The CDR3 is made up of 11 amino acids. With 0 bases removed from V and 7 bases from J, the gap between germline ends came to 6 bases. CDR3 amino acids: CSARDSRGYTF. CDR3 DNA sequence: TGCAGTGCTAGAGATTCCCGTGGCTACACCTTC.

The chain links TRBV11-2 to TRBJ2-3; D ambiguous. Trimming left V 2 bases short and J 1 base short, with 7 bases between. Germline CDR1 reads SGHAT; CDR2 reads FQNNGV. This CDR3 is 14 amino acids long. The CDR3 DNA reads as TGTGCCAGCAGCTTATTCAGCGGCACAGATACGCAGTATTTT. Its translation: CASSLFSGTDTQYF.

The chain carries TRBV28 and TRBJ1-5, with D perhaps TRBD1 (6 bases). The CDR3 spans 15 residues. Germline CDR1 and CDR2: MDHEN and SYDVKM. V was cut by 3 bases and J by 2 bases, with 11 bases left in between. The DNA for the CDR3 is TGTGCCAGCAGTTTCCCAGGGGCCCGCAATCAGCCCCAGCATTTT. Encoded protein: CASSFPGARNQPQHF.

This clone was counted a single time. The genes are TRBV5-1 and TRBJ1-5; D perhaps matches TRBD1 (5 bases). Germline CDR1 is SGHRS and CDR2 is YFSETQ. This CDR3 contains 14 residues. Deletions cut 4 bases from V and 4 bases from J, with 12 bases between. The CDR3 DNA sequence: TGCGCCAGCAGCACAACAGGTGGGAATCAGCCCCAGCATTTT. Protein sequence: CASSTTGGNQPQHF. Based on the CDR3 plus reference TRBV5-1 and TRBJ1-5, the full variable domain is KAGVTQTPRYLIKTRGQQVTLSCSPISGHRSVSWYQQTPGQGLQFLFEYFSETQRNKGNFPGRFSGRQFSNSRSEMNVSTLELGDSALYLCASSTTGGNQPQHFGDGTRLSIL.

The rearrangement joins TRBV6-1 to TRBJ2-2; the match to TRBD2 covers 10 bases. Germline V gene sequence: CDR1 MNHNS, CDR2 SASEGT. The J segment lost 3 bases and the V segment lost 3 bases, leaving 13 bases of the junction unmatched. The CDR3 loop spans 19 amino acids. Here the CDR3 DNA reads TGTGCCAGCAGTGATATGAGCGGGAGGGCCCCCCTTCACACCGGGGAGCTGTTTTTT. This sequence encodes CASSDMSGRAPLHTGELFF.

The chain has TRBV20-1 and TRBJ1-1; D remains ambiguous. Germline CDR1 reads DFQATT; CDR2 reads SNEGSKA (reference sequence). The CDR3 consists of 11 residues. The CDR3 DNA sequence: TGCAGGGCCATTTCGGGATCTGAAGCTTTCTTT. It specifies CRAISGSEAFF.

The V and J genes are TRBV6-5 and TRBJ2-7; 7 bases are shared with TRBD2. Germline lookup yields CDR1 MNHEY and CDR2 SVGAGI. This CDR3 has 14 residues. J lost 5 bases, V lost 5 bases, and 9 bases had no gene match. The CDR3 bases are TGTGCCAGCAGTGAACTAGCGAGACCGGACGAGCAGTACTTC. It specifies CASSELARPDEQYF.

The rearrangement links TRBV2 to TRBJ2-5; 8 bases agree with TRBD2. Per germline, CDR1 SNHLY and CDR2 FYNNEI. CDR3 length: 15 residues. V lost 5 bases, J lost 3 bases, and 8 bases stayed unmatched. The CDR3 protein is CASSSTSGYKETQYF. The CDR3 DNA is TGTGCCAGCAGTTCCACTAGCGGATATAAAGAGACCCAGTACTTC.

CDR3 region: CASSLSGGNQPQHF. The CDR3, as DNA: TGTGCCAGCAGTTTAAGCGGGGGGAATCAGCCCCAGCATTTT. This sequence joins TRBV27 and TRBJ1-5; tentative D call: TRBD1 (5 bases). CDR1 and CDR2 (germline): MNHEY, SMNVEV (reference sequence). The CDR3 spans 14 residues. V lost 2 bases and J 4 bases, leaving 9 bases between the germline ends.

In this sample, this clone turned up a few times. The chain employs TRBV6-4 and TRBJ2-2, with D possibly TRBD2 on 6 matching bases. With 4 bases removed from V and 3 bases from J, the gap between germline ends came to 6 bases. CDR1 MRHNA and CDR2 SNTAGT come from the germline V gene. There are 13 residues in the CDR3. The CDR3 is CASSAGDTGELFF. In DNA, the CDR3 is TGTGCCAGCAGTGCGGGAGACACCGGGGAGCTGTTTTTT.

About this clone itself: A junction boundary mismatches the germline segment, possibly from a read error. The chain carries TRBV7-9 and TRBJ2-1; perhaps TRBD1 as D (6 bases). Germline V gives CDR1 SEHNR, CDR2 FQNEAQ (reference sequence). The CDR3 covers 16 residues. CDR3 sequence (DNA): TGTTCCAGCAGCTTAGTGACAGGCGGAGGATTCAATGAGCAGTTCTTC. Protein: CSSSLVTGGGFNEQFF.

The chain uses TRBV10-3 and TRBJ1-1; TRBD1 is a possible D gene (6 bases). The CDR3 is made up of 14 amino acids. The V and J ends lost 5 bases and 0 bases respectively, with 10 bases between them. Germline CDR1 reads ENHRY; CDR2 reads SYGVKD. CDR3 sequence: CAISTGTLNTEAFF. The CDR3 bases are TGTGCCATCAGTACCGGGACACTGAACACTGAAGCTTTCTTT.

The chain is built from TRBV30 and TRBJ2-7; weak D call: TRBD2 (6 bases). Germline V gene sequence: CDR1 GTSNPN, CDR2 SVGIG (reference sequence). This CDR3 is built from 13 residues. Trimming removed 4 bases at V and 2 bases at J, with 12 bases between. The CDR3 coding sequence is TGTGCCTGGAAGGCGGGATCGACCTACGAGCAGTACTTC. Its translation: CAWKAGSTYEQYF.

CDR3 in amino acids: CSFGQGVSYEQYF. The CDR3 coding sequence is TGCAGCTTCGGGCAGGGGGTCTCCTACGAGCAGTACTTC. The V call is TRBV29-1, the J call TRBJ2-7; 7 bases align to TRBD1. J gave up 0 bases and V 8 bases, and 7 bases lay outside the gene matches. This CDR3 contains 13 residues. Per the germline V gene, CDR1 is SQVTM and CDR2 is ANQGSEA.

This rearrangement joins TRBV11-2 to TRBJ2-7; a weak D match, TRBD2 (6 bases). Germline V lookup: CDR1 SGHAT, CDR2 FQNNGV. The CDR3 length is 16 residues. V lost 0 bases and J 3 bases, leaving 15 bases between the germline ends. The CDR3 loop is CASSLDQLTRDYEQYF. DNA for the CDR3: TGTGCCAGCAGCTTAGACCAGTTGACTAGGGACTACGAGCAGTACTTC.

This clone was recorded only once. This chain's CDR3 is CASSPSGVVDQPQHF. In DNA form, the CDR3 reads TGTGCCAGCTCACCATCGGGGGTCGTCGATCAGCCCCAGCATTTT. The V and J genes are TRBV18 and TRBJ1-5, with D possibly being TRBD1 (5 bases). CDR3 length equals 15 residues. Germline loops: CDR1 KGHSH, CDR2 LQKENI. Trimming cost V 2 bases and J 5 bases, with 13 bases left between them. Full variable domain (remainder filled in from reference TRBV18 and TRBJ1-5): NAGVMQNPRHLVRRRGQEARLRCSPMKGHSHVYWYRQLPEEGLKFMVYLQKENIIDESGMPKERFSAEFPKEGPSILRIQQVVRGDSAAYFCASSPSGVVDQPQHFGDGTRLSIL.

The chain employs TRBV5-8 and TRBJ1-5, with 11 bases that match TRBD1. This CDR3 comprises 15 residues. With V trimmed by 5 bases and J by 2 bases, 3 bases remained unmatched. The germline CDR1 and CDR2 sequences are SGHTS and YDEGEE. CDR3 in DNA: TGTGCCAGCAGACGGACAGGGGGCGGCAATCAGCCCCAGCATTTT. Its translation: CASRRTGGGNQPQHF. Together with reference TRBV5-8 and TRBJ1-5, the CDR3 gives the full variable domain: EAGVTQSPTHLIKTRGQQATLRCSPISGHTSVYWYQQALGLGLQFLLWYDEGEERNRGNFPPRFSGRQFPNYSSELNVNALELEDSALYLCASRRTGGGNQPQHFGDGTRLSIL.

Only a few counts were recorded for this clone. The chain recombines TRBV30 with TRBJ2-1, with 11 bases fitting TRBD1. The CDR3 loop spans 15 amino acids. CDR1 is GTSNPN, CDR2 SVGIG, per germline (reference sequence). V dropped 2 bases and J dropped 3; count of bases not matched to a gene: 3. The CDR3 DNA is TGTGCCTGGAGTTTAGGGACAGGGGGCTACAATGAGCAGTTCTTC. This encodes CAWSLGTGGYNEQFF.

The chain recombines TRBV6-5 with TRBJ1-5, with D unresolved. The CDR3 consists of 15 residues. Trimming removed 0 bases at V and 2 bases at J, with 8 bases between. Germline lookup yields CDR1 MNHEY and CDR2 SVGAGI. The DNA for the CDR3 is TGTGCCAGCAGTTACTCGATAACAGGCAATCAGCCCCAGCATTTT. As protein: CASSYSITGNQPQHF.